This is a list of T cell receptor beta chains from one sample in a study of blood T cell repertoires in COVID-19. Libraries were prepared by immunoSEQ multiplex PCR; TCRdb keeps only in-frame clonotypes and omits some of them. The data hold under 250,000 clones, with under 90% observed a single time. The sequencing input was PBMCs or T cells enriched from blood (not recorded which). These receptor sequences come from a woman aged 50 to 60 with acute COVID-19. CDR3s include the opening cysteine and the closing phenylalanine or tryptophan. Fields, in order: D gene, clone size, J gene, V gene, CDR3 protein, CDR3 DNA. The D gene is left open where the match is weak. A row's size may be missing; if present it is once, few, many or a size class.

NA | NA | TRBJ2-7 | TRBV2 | CAGSVDPSASSYEQYF | TGTGCCGGGAGCGTAGACCCCTCGGCGAGCTCCTACGAGCAGTACTTC
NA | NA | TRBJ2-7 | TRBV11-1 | CASSKPPSVYEQYF | TGTGCCAGCAGCAAACCCCCCTCGGTCTACGAGCAGTACTTC
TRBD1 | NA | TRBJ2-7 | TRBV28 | CASSLSGTGGYEQYF | TGTGCCAGCAGTTTATCCGGGACAGGGGGCTACGAGCAGTACTTC
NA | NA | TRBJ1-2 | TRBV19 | CASSISGPPLINYGYTF | TGTGCCAGTAGTATCTCAGGCCCTCCTCTTATTAACTATGGCTACACCTTC
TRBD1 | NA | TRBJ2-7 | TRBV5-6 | CASSSTQTGTGRNEQYF | TGTGCCAGCAGCTCCACACAAACCGGGACAGGGCGCAACGAGCAGTACTTC
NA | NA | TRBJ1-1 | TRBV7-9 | CASSLGLSNTEAFF | TGTGCCAGCAGCTTAGGATTGAGTAACACTGAAGCTTTCTTT
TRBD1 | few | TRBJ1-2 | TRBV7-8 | CASSLRMFGTGSYGYTF | TGTGCCAGCAGCTTAAGGATGTTCGGGACAGGGTCCTATGGCTACACCTTC
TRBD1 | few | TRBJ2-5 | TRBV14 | CASSRDRGRQTQYF | TGTGCCAGCAGCCGGGACAGGGGTCGACAGACCCAGTACTTC
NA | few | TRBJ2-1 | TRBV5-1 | CASSHGGGGEQFF | TGCGCCAGCAGCCACGGTGGAGGCGGGGAGCAGTTCTTC
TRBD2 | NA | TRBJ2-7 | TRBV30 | CAWSPKGLAGGQAYEQYF | TGTGCCTGGAGTCCAAAGGGACTAGCGGGAGGTCAAGCCTACGAGCAGTACTTC
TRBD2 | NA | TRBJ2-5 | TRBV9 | CASSVALAGETQYF | TGTGCCAGCAGCGTAGCGCTAGCGGGAGAGACCCAGTACTTC
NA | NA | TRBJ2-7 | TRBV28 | CASSLGLGEGHEQYF | TGTGCCAGCAGTCTGGGACTTGGCGAGGGCCACGAGCAGTACTTC
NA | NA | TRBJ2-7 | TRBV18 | CASSPGLMYEQYF | TGTGCCAGCTCACCAGGACTTATGTACGAGCAGTACTTC
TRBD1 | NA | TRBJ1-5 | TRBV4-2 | CASSLFGGTDGQPQHF | TGTGCCAGCAGCCTCTTTGGAGGGACAGATGGTCAGCCCCAGCATTTT
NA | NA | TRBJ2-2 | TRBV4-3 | CASSQEGGARGGELFF | TGCGCCAGCAGCCAAGAAGGAGGTGCTAGAGGAGGGGAGCTGTTTTTT
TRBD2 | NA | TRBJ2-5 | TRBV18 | CASSPRLAGAAQETQYF | TGTGCCAGCTCACCACGGCTAGCGGGGGCTGCTCAAGAGACCCAGTACTTC
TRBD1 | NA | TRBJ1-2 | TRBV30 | CAWSGQGNYGYTF | TGTGCCTGGAGTGGACAGGGGAATTATGGCTACACCTTC
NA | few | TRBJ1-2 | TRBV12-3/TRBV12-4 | CASTIVPNYGYTF | TGTGCCAGCACCATTGTCCCTAACTATGGCTACACCTTC
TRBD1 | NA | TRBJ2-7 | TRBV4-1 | CASAPGTGRYEQYF | TGCGCCAGCGCCCCCGGGACAGGGAGGTACGAGCAGTACTTC
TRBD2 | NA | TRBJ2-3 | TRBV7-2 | CASKVAGGATDTQYF | TGTGCCAGCAAGGTGGCGGGGGGCGCGACAGATACGCAGTATTTT
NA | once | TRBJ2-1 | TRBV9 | CASSVSSRDNEQFF | TGTGCCAGCAGCGTTTCGTCCAGGGACAATGAGCAGTTCTTC
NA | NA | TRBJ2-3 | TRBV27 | CASSLIGQGGGTQYF | TGTGCCAGCAGTTTAATCGGTCAGGGAGGGGGTACGCAGTATTTT
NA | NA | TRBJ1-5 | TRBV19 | CASSIGTGNQPQHF | TGTGCCAGTAGTATAGGCACAGGGAATCAGCCCCAGCATTTT
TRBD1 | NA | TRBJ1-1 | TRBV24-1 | CATSALRTGVTEAFF | TGTGCCACCAGTGCCCTCAGGACAGGGGTTACTGAAGCTTTCTTT
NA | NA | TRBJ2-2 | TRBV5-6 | CASSSLDKPNTGELFF | TGTGCCAGCAGCTCTCTCGACAAGCCGAACACCGGGGAGCTGTTTTTT
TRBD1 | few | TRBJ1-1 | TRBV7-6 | CASSLNRGSTEAFF | TGTGCCAGCAGCTTAAACAGGGGGTCCACTGAAGCTTTCTTT
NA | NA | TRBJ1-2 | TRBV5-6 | CASSLTETGTGYTF | TGTGCCAGCAGCTTGACTGAAACAGGGACGGGCTACACCTTC
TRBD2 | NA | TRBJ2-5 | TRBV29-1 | CSVAVSGGQETQYF | TGCAGCGTTGCGGTTAGCGGGGGCCAAGAGACCCAGTACTTC
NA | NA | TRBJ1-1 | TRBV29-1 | CSARPRGEAFF | TGCAGCGCCCGGCCCCGGGGTGAAGCTTTCTTT
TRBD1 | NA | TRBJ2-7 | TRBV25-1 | CASSERGTGSYEQYF | TGTGCCAGCAGTGAGAGAGGGACAGGCTCCTACGAGCAGTACTTC
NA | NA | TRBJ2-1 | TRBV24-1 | CATSDLGQINNEQFF | TGTGCCACCAGTGATTTGGGACAGATTAACAATGAGCAGTTCTTC
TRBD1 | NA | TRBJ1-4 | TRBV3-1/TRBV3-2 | CASRQGRNEKLFF | TGTGCCAGCAGACAGGGGCGTAATGAAAAACTGTTTTTT
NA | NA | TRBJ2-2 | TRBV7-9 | CASSMSGVPGELFF | TGTGCCAGCAGTATGTCAGGGGTTCCCGGGGAGCTGTTTTTT
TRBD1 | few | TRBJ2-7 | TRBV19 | CASSLTDRGGQYF | TGTGCCAGTAGTCTCACCGACAGGGGCGGGCAGTACTTC
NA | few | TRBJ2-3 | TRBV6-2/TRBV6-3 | CASSYDLDGENTDTQYF | TGTGCCAGCAGTTATGACTTGGACGGGGAGAACACAGATACGCAGTATTTT
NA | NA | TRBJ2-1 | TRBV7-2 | CASSLYHRSHNEQFF | TGTGCCAGCAGCTTATATCACAGGTCCCACAATGAGCAGTTCTTC
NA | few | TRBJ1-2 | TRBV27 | CASKRPENYGYTF | TGTGCCAGCAAGAGGCCCGAAAACTATGGCTACACCTTC
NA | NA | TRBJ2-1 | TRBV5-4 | CASSLVGLSNEQFF | TGTGCCAGCAGCTTGGTTGGTCTTAGCAATGAGCAGTTCTTC
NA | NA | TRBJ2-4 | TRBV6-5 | CASSPPGGAQNIQYF | TGTGCCAGCAGCCCGCCCGGCGGGGCTCAAAACATTCAGTACTTC